This passage covers 23 T cell receptor beta chains from one sample sequenced in a study of T cell responses to AZD1222 COVID-19 vaccine. Some clones are missing from TCRdb's copy, which holds only in-frame ones; the method was immunoSEQ multiplex PCR. The data show over 100,000 clones, roughly nine tenths seen once. The starting material was peripheral blood, obtained on day 0 of AZD1222 vaccination. The receptors stem from an adult in good health.

This chain uses TRBV14 with TRBJ2-1; D call uncertain. Trimming took off 4 bases at V and 4 bases at J, with 14 bases between the two ends. The CDR3 has 15 amino acids. From germline, CDR1 is SGHDN and CDR2 FVKESK. DNA of the CDR3: TGTGCCAGCAGCCGCATCGTGGGTCCGTACAATGAGCAGTTCTTC. It yields the protein CASSRIVGPYNEQFF. The variable domain in full, with the rest retrieved from reference TRBV14 and TRBJ2-1, is EAGVTQFPSHSVIEKGQTVTLRCDPISGHDNLYWYRRVMGKEIKFLLHFVKESKQDESGMPNNRFLAERTGGTYSTLKVQPAELEDSGVYFCASSRIVGPYNEQFFGPGTRLTVL.

The chain links TRBV19 to TRBJ1-5, with D tentatively TRBD1 (6 bases). This CDR3 is 14 amino acids long. With 6 bases removed from V and 6 bases from J, the gap between germline ends came to 15 bases. CDR1 is LNHDA, CDR2 SQIVND, per germline (reference sequence). CDR3 sequence (DNA): TGTGCCAGTAGCCTGGGGGGGGCCGGTCAGCCCCAGCATTTT. This gives the protein CASSLGGAGQPQHF.

This chain joins TRBV9 and TRBJ2-1, with 12 bases that match TRBD2. Germline CDR1 reads SGDLS; CDR2 reads YYNGEE. The CDR3 is made up of 16 amino acids. The junction had 8 bases not matched to a gene; V was cut back by 0 bases and J by 10 bases. The CDR3 sequence: CASSVDPSGRAGEQFF. The CDR3 DNA follows: TGTGCCAGCAGCGTAGATCCTAGCGGGAGGGCCGGAGAGCAGTTCTTC.

This sequence joins TRBV2 and TRBJ1-5; 8 nucleotides match TRBD1. CDR3 size: 14 residues. V dropped 4 bases and J dropped 7; count of bases not matched to a gene: 6. Germline-derived CDR1 and CDR2 are SNHLY and FYNNEI. The CDR3 is CASSAQGAGQPQHF. The CDR3 region has the DNA TGTGCCAGCAGTGCCCAGGGGGCGGGCCAGCCCCAGCATTTT.

This clone has more than one count but fewer than ten. The chain combines TRBV11-2 with TRBJ1-2; D gene unclear. This CDR3 has 14 residues. The ends were cut back, 2 bases at V and 0 bases at J, with 7 bases in the middle. CDR1 SGHAT and CDR2 FQNNGV come from the germline V gene. This CDR3 is CASSLSRSNYGYTF. DNA of the CDR3: TGTGCCAGCAGCTTAAGTCGTTCTAACTATGGCTACACCTTC.

The rearrangement links TRBV3-1 (or the pseudogene TRBV3-2) to TRBJ2-7, with D perhaps TRBD2 (5 bases). The CDR3 length is 14 residues. Germline V gene data show CDR1 as LGHDT and CDR2 as YNNKEL (reference sequence). Deletions cut 1 base from V and 2 bases from J, with 9 bases between. The CDR3 loop reads CASSQGAGTYEQYF. In DNA form, the CDR3 reads TGTGCCAGCAGCCAAGGGGCCGGGACCTACGAGCAGTACTTC.

This clone is a singleton in its sample. The V gene is TRBV9, the J gene TRBJ2-7; D is possibly TRBD1 or TRBD2 (5 bases each). V dropped 4 bases and J dropped 1 base, with 12 bases sitting between them. There are 14 residues in the CDR3. Germline V gene data show CDR1 as SGDLS and CDR2 as YYNGEE. The DNA for the CDR3 is TGTGCCAGCAGCCCACAGAGGGGATCCTACGAGCAGTACTTC. Translated: CASSPQRGSYEQYF.

This chain uses TRBV6-4 with TRBJ2-5, with 12 bases aligning to TRBD2. With V trimmed by 6 bases and J by 2 bases, 10 bases remained unmatched. The length of the CDR3 is 17 residues. Germline V gives CDR1 MRHNA, CDR2 SNTAGT. CDR3 sequence: CASSAGTSGSTQETQYF. The CDR3 DNA reads as TGTGCCAGCAGCGCCGGGACTAGCGGGTCGACGCAAGAGACCCAGTACTTC.

This clone has only a few counts. The chain employs TRBV28 and TRBJ1-1; TRBD1 is a possible D gene (5 bases). Trimming cost V 6 bases and J 6 bases, with 17 bases left between them. The CDR3 has 14 residues. Germline V CDR1 and CDR2: MDHEN, SYDVKM. CDR3 sequence: CASRLTGKPPEAFF. The DNA of the CDR3 is TGTGCCAGCAGATTAACAGGAAAGCCTCCTGAAGCTTTCTTT.

The chain recombines TRBV3-1 (or the pseudogene TRBV3-2) with TRBJ1-2, with a weak D call TRBD1 (5 bases). The CDR3 extends over 14 amino acids. Trimming took off 4 bases at V and 3 bases at J, with 12 bases between the two ends. The germline V gene encodes CDR1 LGHDT and CDR2 YNNKEL (reference sequence). CDR3 DNA sequence: TGTGCCAGCAGCCCGCGGGACGGGGACTATGGCTACACCTTC. This sequence encodes CASSPRDGDYGYTF.

V gene TRBV19 combines with J gene TRBJ2-1, with TRBD1 matching over 9 bases. Germline CDR1 and CDR2: LNHDA and SQIVND (reference sequence). J lost 4 bases, V lost 8 bases, and 6 bases had no gene match. This CDR3 has 14 residues. CDR3 sequence (DNA): TGTGCCAGTTCAACAGGGGGCTTGTACAATGAGCAGTTCTTC. Protein: CASSTGGLYNEQFF.

The chain is built from TRBV25-1 and TRBJ2-7; D may correspond to TRBD1 or TRBD2 (6 bases each). CDR1 MGHDK and CDR2 SYGVNS come from the germline V gene. The germline V and J ends were trimmed by 7 bases and 10 bases, with 17 bases remaining between them. The CDR3 consists of 12 residues. This CDR3 is CASTWDRGVQYF. CDR3 in DNA: TGTGCCAGCACTTGGGATAGGGGGGTCCAGTACTTC.

The chain uses TRBV28 and TRBJ2-2; 8 bases agree with TRBD1. The CDR3 spans 16 residues. Germline V gives CDR1 MDHEN, CDR2 SYDVKM. V dropped 7 bases and J dropped 6; count of bases not matched to a gene: 13. CDR3 sequence reads: CASIGGQATGSGELFF. The CDR3 DNA sequence: TGTGCCAGCATTGGGGGACAGGCCACAGGGTCCGGGGAGCTGTTTTTT.

This sequence joins TRBV28 and TRBJ2-7, with 7 bases identical to TRBD1. Germline values: CDR1 MDHEN, CDR2 SYDVKM. V was clipped by 11 bases and J by 3 bases; unmatched bases: 13. This CDR3 contains 14 residues. CDR3 nucleotide sequence: TGTGCCGGACGTTCGTCGGGACAGAACTACGAGCAGTACTTC. This translates into CAGRSSGQNYEQYF.

The rearrangement uses TRBV6-4 and TRBJ2-3; 10 positions match TRBD1. Germline lookup yields CDR1 MRHNA and CDR2 SNTAGT. The CDR3 totals 15 residues. V was clipped by 3 bases and J by 4 bases; unmatched bases: 4. This chain's CDR3 is CASSDETGGADTQYF. The CDR3, as DNA: TGTGCCAGCAGTGATGAGACAGGGGGCGCAGATACGCAGTATTTT.

V usage is TRBV4-2 and J usage is TRBJ2-5, with TRBD1 as a possible D gene (5 bases). The CDR3 runs to 17 residues. Germline CDR1 reads LGHNA; CDR2 reads YNFKEQ. With 5 bases removed from V and 0 bases from J, the gap between germline ends came to 19 bases. In nucleotides, the CDR3 is TGTGCCAGCAGCTCGAGAACAGGTGTCAAGTACCAAGAGACCCAGTACTTC. Translated: CASSSRTGVKYQETQYF.

The rearrangement links TRBV7-9 to TRBJ1-4, with D unclear. CDR1 and CDR2 (germline): SEHNR, FQNEAQ (reference sequence). The CDR3 runs 13 residues. The V end lost 2 bases, the J end lost 5 bases, and 6 bases lay between the germline ends. CDR3 amino acids: CASSLHENEKLFF. The CDR3 DNA reads TGTGCCAGCAGCTTACACGAGAATGAAAAACTGTTTTTT. Drawing the rest from reference TRBV7-9 and TRBJ1-4, the complete variable domain is DTGVSQNPRHKITKRGQNVTFRCDPISEHNRLYWYRQTLGQGPEFLTYFQNEAQLEKSRLLSDRFSAERPKGSFSTLEIQRTEQGDSAMYLCASSLHENEKLFFGSGTQLSVL.

This chain joins TRBV30 and TRBJ1-6; TRBD1 matches at 10 bases. Germline lookup yields CDR1 GTSNPN and CDR2 SVGIG (reference sequence). V gave up 3 bases and J gave up 1 base; unmatched junction bases: 0. This CDR3 is built from 15 residues. The CDR3 region is CAWRDRGSYNSPLHF. CDR3 in DNA: TGTGCCTGGAGGGACAGGGGGTCCTATAATTCACCCCTCCACTTT.

This chain joins TRBV4-3 and TRBJ1-4; 10 bases fit TRBD1. Germline-derived CDR1 and CDR2 are LGHNA and YSLEER. The junction had 10 bases not matched to a gene; V was cut back by 4 bases and J by 8 bases. The CDR3 contains 16 residues. The CDR3 sequence: CASSLQGTGVWEKLFF. Written as DNA, the CDR3 is TGCGCCAGCAGCCTTCAGGGGACAGGGGTTTGGGAAAAACTGTTTTTT.

Only a few counts were recorded for this clone. The genes are TRBV28 and TRBJ1-5; the D is unclear. V was shortened by 4 bases and J by 10 bases, with 14 bases between the two germline ends. From germline, CDR1 is MDHEN and CDR2 SYDVKM. The CDR3 has 13 residues. CDR3 region: CASSSQYLEPQHF. CDR3 DNA: TGTGCCAGCAGTTCCCAGTACCTGGAACCCCAGCATTTT.

The rearrangement joins TRBV11-1 to TRBJ2-1, with 12 bases lining up with TRBD2. The CDR3 is made up of 15 amino acids. V dropped 1 base and J dropped 5; count of bases not matched to a gene: 0. Per germline, CDR1 SGHAT and CDR2 FQDESV (reference sequence). The CDR3 region is CASSLGLAGDNEQFF. The CDR3, as DNA: TGTGCCAGCAGCTTAGGACTAGCGGGGGACAATGAGCAGTTCTTC.

This clone was seen a few times. The rearrangement links TRBV2 to TRBJ2-3; weak D call: TRBD1 (6 bases). Germline V gives CDR1 SNHLY, CDR2 FYNNEI. The V end was cut by 6 bases, the J end by 5 bases, with 9 bases between. CDR3 length: 12 amino acids. This CDR3 reads CASREQGDTQYF. The CDR3 DNA sequence: TGTGCCAGCAGAGAACAGGGAGATACGCAGTATTTT.

This chain connects TRBV2 to TRBJ1-6; the match to TRBD1 covers 9 bases. Germline V gives CDR1 SNHLY, CDR2 FYNNEI. CDR3 length equals 14 residues. After removal of 6 bases from V and 7 bases from J, the junction contained 4 bases not matched to a gene. CDR3 amino acids: CASSTGGSNSPLHF. Here the CDR3 DNA reads TGTGCCAGCAGCACAGGGGGCTCGAATTCACCCCTCCACTTT.